Presented here are 12 T cell receptor beta chains from one specimen sequenced in a study of vaccination and CD4 T cells after COVID-19. Treatment denoted: approximately 9-day PBMC culture with coronavirus spike peptide pools or control peptides (ViraFEST assay). The unexposed donor gave CD4+ T cells before the COVID-19 pandemic (2011-2018). These TCRs are of unknown antigen specificity. The Oncomine TCR Beta short-read assay generated sequence data from the DNA of cultured CD4+ T cells. TCRdb recomputed calls from the PCR reads with MiXCR, one row per CDR3 protein. The data hold about 8,300 distinct CDR3 sequences, with roughly 36% observed a single time. Sequenced: CD4+ T cells from blood, cultured in vitro. All receptors derive from a human donor in good health.

This rearrangement joins TRBV6-1 to TRBJ1-6; 9 bases agree with TRBD1. This CDR3 has 18 amino acids. Trimming at V came to 7 bases and at J to 5 bases, leaving 15 bases not matched to a gene. CDR1 is MNHNS and CDR2 is SASEGT in the germline V gene. The CDR3 DNA sequence: TGTGCCAGCACCTTATGGCTGGGACAGGGTACGGATAATTCACCCCTCCACTTT. Its translation is CASTLWLGQGTDNSPLHF.

This clonotype was detected only a few times. The chain uses TRBV20-1 and TRBJ2-2; the D call may be TRBD1 or TRBD2 (5 bases each). V was trimmed by 3 bases and J by 6 bases, leaving 11 bases between them. The germline V gene encodes CDR1 DFQATT and CDR2 SNEGSKA (reference sequence). The CDR3 extends over 13 amino acids. The CDR3 protein is CSASRDRAGELFF. CDR3 DNA: TGCAGTGCTAGTCGGGACCGGGCCGGGGAGCTGTTTTTT.

V is TRBV5-8 and J is TRBJ2-5; no definite D call. Trimming cost V 2 bases and J 7 bases, with 21 bases left between them. This CDR3 has 16 amino acids. The germline CDR1 and CDR2 sequences are SGHTS and YDEGEE. CDR3 bases: TGTGCCAGCAGCTTAATCTATCAGAGCCTTGGAATGACCCAGTACTTC. This encodes CASSLIYQSLGMTQYF.

The gene calls are TRBV20-1 and TRBJ1-1; no definite D call. Trimming cost V 0 bases and J 7 bases, with 6 bases left between them. This CDR3 is 11 amino acids long. Germline CDR1 and CDR2: DFQATT and SNEGSKA (reference sequence). Written as DNA, the CDR3 is TGCAGTGCTAGAGATCAGCTTGAAGCTTTCTTT. Protein: CSARDQLEAFF.

This clonotype has only a few counts. The rearrangement uses TRBV6-1 and TRBJ1-2; no clear D gene. The CDR3 length is 12 residues. In germline, CDR1 is MNHNS, CDR2 SASEGT. V lost 7 bases to trimming and J lost 3 bases, with 9 bases between them. This chain's CDR3 is CASNSRDYGYTF. The CDR3 nucleotides read TGTGCCAGCAATTCCCGGGACTATGGCTACACCTTC.

This clonotype was seen more than once but under ten times. The chain uses TRBV20-1 and TRBJ1-1; D gene unclear. CDR1 and CDR2 from the germline V gene are DFQATT and SNEGSKA (reference sequence). V lost 0 bases to trimming and J lost 5 bases, with 13 bases between them. This CDR3 is 14 amino acids long. The CDR3: CSARDLKGLTEAFF. The CDR3 DNA sequence: TGCAGTGCTAGAGATCTAAAAGGGTTGACTGAAGCTTTCTTT.

This clonotype was seen more than once but under ten times. The chain uses TRBV6-1 and TRBJ2-1; possibly TRBD2 for D (5 bases). V lost 7 bases to trimming and J lost 0 bases, with 13 bases between them. This CDR3 region has 15 residues. In germline, CDR1 is MNHNS, CDR2 SASEGT. This CDR3 is CASNKRTDSYNEQFF. The CDR3 region has the DNA TGTGCCAGCAATAAGCGGACCGACTCCTACAATGAGCAGTTCTTC.

This clonotype has more than one count but fewer than ten. The chain is built from TRBV15 and TRBJ2-2, with unresolved D. CDR3 size: 14 residues. V was shortened by 1 base and J by 2 bases, with 5 bases between the two germline ends. Germline V CDR1 and CDR2: LNHNV, YYDKDF (reference sequence). CDR3 coding DNA: TGTGCCACCAGCAGAGTAGCAAACACCGGGGAGCTGTTTTTT. Translated, it gives CATSRVANTGELFF.

The chain employs TRBV5-1 and TRBJ2-7; D gene uncertain. Germline values: CDR1 SGHRS, CDR2 YFSETQ. Trimming removed 5 bases at V and 4 bases at J, with 10 bases between. CDR3 length: 12 residues. The CDR3 DNA sequence: TGCGCCAGCAGTTCAGACCGTTACGAGCAGTACTTC. It yields the protein CASSSDRYEQYF. The entire variable domain, with the rest obtained from reference TRBV5-1 and TRBJ2-7, is as follows: KAGVTQTPRYLIKTRGQQVTLSCSPISGHRSVSWYQQTPGQGLQFLFEYFSETQRNKGNFPGRFSGRQFSNSRSEMNVSTLELGDSALYLCASSSDRYEQYFGPGTRLTVT.

Judged by abundance, this clonotype is medium-sized. The chain carries TRBV20-1 and TRBJ2-2; no definite D call. V was clipped by 4 bases and J by 6 bases, with 18 bases between them. CDR3 length equals 15 residues. Germline assignment: CDR1 DFQATT and CDR2 SNEGSKA (reference sequence). CDR3 coding DNA: TGCAGTGCTAAGCCAAAGGCAGGTGGTGCCGGGGAGCTGTTTTTT. Amino acids: CSAKPKAGGAGELFF.

The chain is built from TRBV6-5 and TRBJ1-5; D call uncertain. Looked up from germline, CDR1 is MNHEY and CDR2 is SVGAGI. With 2 bases removed from V and 3 bases from J, the gap between germline ends came to 5 bases. The CDR3 length is 13 residues. The CDR3 region has the DNA TGTGCCAGCAGTTACGACAACAATCAGCCCCAGCATTTT. Translated: CASSYDNNQPQHF.

The V gene is TRBV6-1, the J gene TRBJ1-1; TRBD1 aligns across 10 bases. From germline, CDR1 is MNHNS and CDR2 SASEGT. V dropped 5 bases and J dropped 3; count of bases not matched to a gene: 9. This CDR3 region has 16 residues. DNA of the CDR3: TGTGCCAGCAGTCGACGGACAGGGGGAAGGGACACTGAAGCTTTCTTT. This sequence encodes CASSRRTGGRDTEAFF.